This T cell receptor beta chain comes out of a study of CD8+CD57+ T cells in acquired aplastic anemia. Across the study: Average DNA yield from sorted CD4+ and CD8+ cells was approximately 3.2 ug.

Study-wide results and caveats: Patients and controls shared nearly 30 CD8+ CDR3 sequences, highly expressed in patients. Patients and controls had CD8+ Simpson's diversity values that were not significantly distinct.

CDR3 and TCR beta VDJ profiling relied on a genomic DNA template. TCRdb fed the reads into MiXCR, producing one record per CDR3 protein. Here the sample spans approximately 190,000 distinct CDR3 sequences, around 66% being singletons. The CDR3 is 14 amino acids. CDR1 is KGHDR and CDR2 is SFDVKD in the germline V gene. The V gene lost 5 bases and the J gene lost 3 bases, with 11 bases spanning the gap. Concerning this clonotype itself: The antigen is not known.

The V and J genes are TRBV24-1 and TRBJ2-3; D is unresolved. The receptor was derived from a human donor with severe aplastic anemia or a healthy control (not recorded which). Sequencing input: sorted CD4+, CD8+, or CD8+CD57+ T cells (not recorded which) from PBMCs. The CDR3 coding sequence is TGTGCCACCAGTGGTAGGGATCCTACAGATACGCAGTATTTT. This gives the protein CATSGRDPTDTQYF.